This T cell receptor (beta chain) comes out of a study of blood T cells in healthy people across ages. For the second PCR, which ran for about 7 to 12 cycles, a sample-barcoded 5' primer and a J-beta primer mix were used. A single record per CDR3 protein comes from TCRdb applying MiXCR to the 5' RACE reads. The table has 2 million or so distinct CDR3 sequences, 49% seen once. CDR1 and CDR2 (germline): DFQATT, SNEGSKA (reference sequence). This CDR3 comprises 13 residues. Trimming shortened V by 5 bases and J by 4 bases, and 14 bases separated the two germline ends. The genes are TRBV20-1 and TRBJ1-1, with D possibly matching TRBD1 (6 bases). The sequence was obtained from a woman between 35 and 50 years old in good health. Sequences were obtained from blood. The CDR3 is CSAPGDRGTEAFF. CDR3 nucleotides: TGCAGTGCTCCAGGGGACCGGGGCACTGAAGCTTTCTTT.